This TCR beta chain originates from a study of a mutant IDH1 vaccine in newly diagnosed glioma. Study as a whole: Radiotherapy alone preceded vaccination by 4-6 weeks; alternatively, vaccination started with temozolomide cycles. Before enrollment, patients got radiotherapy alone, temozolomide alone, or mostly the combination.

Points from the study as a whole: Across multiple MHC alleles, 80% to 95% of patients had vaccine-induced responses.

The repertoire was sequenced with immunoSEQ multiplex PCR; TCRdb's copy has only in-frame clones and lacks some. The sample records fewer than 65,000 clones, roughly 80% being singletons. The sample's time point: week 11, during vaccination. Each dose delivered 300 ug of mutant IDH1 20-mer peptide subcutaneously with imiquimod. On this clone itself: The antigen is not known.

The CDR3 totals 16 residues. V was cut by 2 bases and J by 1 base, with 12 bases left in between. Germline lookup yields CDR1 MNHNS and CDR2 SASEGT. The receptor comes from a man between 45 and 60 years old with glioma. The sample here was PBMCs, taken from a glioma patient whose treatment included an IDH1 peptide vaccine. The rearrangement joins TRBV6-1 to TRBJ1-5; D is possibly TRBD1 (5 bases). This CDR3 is CASSESVGGSNQPQHF. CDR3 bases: TGTGCCAGCAGTGAATCGGTTGGGGGGAGCAATCAGCCCCAGCATTTT.